Included here is one TCR beta chain sequence, with context. What it binds is not known. This entry belongs to a study of cytomegalovirus exposure and HLA in healthy donors. Findings and caveats of the study: Generally TCR sequences proved uncommon, though certain public TCRs appeared in numerous donors. The authors listed around 150 TCR beta chains as cytomegalovirus-associated.

Germline V gene lookup returns CDR1 SGHTA and CDR2 FQGTGA. The CDR3 has 17 amino acids. The ends lost 1 base at V and 1 base at J; junction bases unmatched: 3. PCR amplification relied on 60 Vbeta primers (plus 13 Jbeta primers). Using immunoSEQ multiplex PCR, the repertoire was profiled, and TCRdb retains in-frame clones only, with some absent. This table has 150,000 to 200,000 clones, roughly three quarters appearing once. The sample taken for sequencing was PBMCs. The receptor was derived from a woman aged 50 to 65 in good health and CMV-seronegative. The rearrangement links TRBV7-3 to TRBJ2-1; 11 bases are shared with TRBD2. In DNA form, the CDR3 reads TGTGCCAGCAGCTTAATTCCTAGCGGGAGGTCCTACAATGAGCAGTTCTTC. It is translated as CASSLIPSGRSYNEQFF.